This TCR beta chain was profiled in a study of cytomegalovirus exposure and HLA in healthy donors. Study-level results: Later analysis identified a missense DCLRE1C variant that was linked to TCR beta V- and J-gene trimming. The study labeled fewer than 200 TCR beta chains cytomegalovirus-associated.

Both 60 Vbeta primers and 13 Jbeta primers went into the PCR. The protocol was immunoSEQ multiplex PCR, while the TCRdb copy is restricted to in-frame clones and leaves out a portion. The profile shows about 120,000 clones, around 86% of them singletons. Notes on this clone: Its cognate antigen is unknown.

The V end lost 0 bases, the J end lost 3 bases, and 7 bases lay between the germline ends. This CDR3 comprises 13 residues. Germline assignment: CDR1 SGHRS and CDR2 YFSETQ. This clonotype was obtained from a young woman in good health and CMV-seronegative. This chain uses TRBV5-1 with TRBJ2-7, with a tentative D call TRBD1 (6 bases). Sequenced material: PBMCs. This chain's CDR3 is CASSLETGYEQYF. The CDR3 DNA is TGCGCCAGCAGCTTGGAGACAGGCTACGAGCAGTACTTC.